One sample yielded the 10 T cell receptor beta chains listed below, sequenced in a study of tumor and adjacent non-tumor tissue in lung cancer. The template was RNA from unsorted bulk tissue. This non-tumor lung sample came from over 3 cm beyond the tumor edge. The library came from three nested PCR rounds adapted from ARM-PCR protocols. TCRdb re-derived calls from the multiplex PCR reads in MiXCR, one entry per CDR3 protein. Of about 100,000 distinct CDR3 sequences in the sample, more than 55% were seen once. Sequencing was performed on distant non-tumor lung tissue. Receptor source: a man aged 30-40 years with non-small cell lung cancer.

About this clonotype: Compared with germline, one end of the junction differs, possibly owing to a read error. The chain is built from TRBV20-1 and TRBJ2-1; D is unresolved. The CDR3 length is 13 residues. Germline CDR1 is DFQATT and CDR2 is SNEGSKA (reference sequence). The CDR3 coding sequence is TGCAGTGCATGGCGCCTATCCTACGATGAGCAGTTCTTT. Translating gives CSAWRLSYDEQFF.

Worth noting for this clonotype: This likely comes from a read error, as the CDR3 has no conserved phenylalanine or tryptophan at its end. The chain is built from TRBV20-1 and TRBJ2-1; possibly TRBD2 for D (6 bases). CDR1 DFQATT and CDR2 SNEGSKA come from the germline V gene (reference sequence). Between the trimmed V and J ends, which lost 1 base and 3 bases, there was a span of 10 bases. CDR3 length equals 14 residues. The CDR3, as DNA: TGCAGTGCTAGAGCCACGGGAGACTACAATGAGCAGTTCATC. Translation: CSARATGDYNEQFI.

Concerning this clonotype itself: The junction does not match germline at one end; this may be a read error. The chain uses TRBV4-3 and TRBJ2-3; no clear D. The CDR3 totals 17 residues. Per germline, CDR1 LGHNA and CDR2 YSLEER. In nucleotides, the CDR3 is TGCGCCAGCAGCCAAGATATAAGGGTCGGTGGAACAGATACGCATTATTTT. Protein product: CASSQDIRVGGTDTHYF.

This clonotype was seen ten or more times. The chain employs TRBV6-5 and TRBJ2-7; possible D gene TRBD1, 6 bases. The V gene lost 2 bases and the J gene lost 3 bases, with 11 bases spanning the gap. The germline gives CDR1 MNHEY, CDR2 SVGAGI. The CDR3 length is 14 residues. The CDR3 region is CASSYDRSDYEQYF. The CDR3 bases are TGTGCCAGCAGTTACGACAGGTCAGACTACGAGCAGTACTTC.

This clonotype was detected ten times or more. This chain uses TRBV6-5 with TRBJ1-2, with D unresolved. Trimming stripped 5 bases from V and 1 base from J, with 14 bases between. The CDR3 length is 15 residues. Germline V CDR1 and CDR2: MNHEY, SVGAGI. CDR3 coding DNA: TGTGCCAGCAGTCGATCTGTCAGGATTAACTATGGCTACACCTTC. This translates into CASSRSVRINYGYTF.

With regard to this clonotype: Its ends do not fully match the called genes, so a read error is possible. V and J are TRBV11-2 and TRBJ2-7; D might be TRBD2 (5 bases). This CDR3 contains 14 residues. In germline, CDR1 is SGHAT, CDR2 FQNNGV. The DNA for the CDR3 is TGTGCCAGCTGCTTAGGTCTTGGATATTACGAGCGGTACTTT. Translation gives CASCLGLGYYERYF.

This clonotype was picked up a small number of times. This may come from a read error, since a much larger clone is one base off. The chain links TRBV10-2 to TRBJ2-5, with 12 nucleotides matching TRBD2. J was trimmed by 2 bases and V by 8 bases; bases with no gene match: 3. The germline V gene has CDR1 WSHSY and CDR2 SAAADI. The CDR3 sequence is 14 residues long. The CDR3 nucleotides are TGCGCCAGCGCCGGGACTAGCGGGCAAGAGACCCAGTACTTC. Translation: CASAGTSGQETQYF.

This chain connects TRBV6-1 to TRBJ2-1; a possible D gene is TRBD2 (6 bases). The germline V gene encodes CDR1 MNHNS and CDR2 SASEGT. This CDR3 is 12 amino acids long. The germline V and J ends were trimmed by 4 bases and 10 bases, with 11 bases remaining between them. This CDR3 is CASSADGGEQFF. The CDR3 nucleotides are TGTGCCAGCAGTGCGGACGGGGGAGAGCAGTTCTTC.

This clonotype was recorded at least ten times. V and J are TRBV4-1 and TRBJ2-1; TRBD2 matches at 13 bases. The CDR3 contains 17 residues. J lost 0 bases, V lost 3 bases, and 2 bases had no gene match. The V gene's germline CDR1 is MGHRA and CDR2 YSYEKL. This chain's CDR3 is CASSQTSGRNSYNEQFF. In DNA, the CDR3 is TGCGCCAGCAGCCAGACTAGCGGGAGGAACTCCTACAATGAGCAGTTCTTC.

V and J are TRBV29-1 and TRBJ1-2, with D unresolved. The CDR3 has 11 amino acids. Deletions cut 7 bases from V and 8 bases from J, with 14 bases between. Germline CDR1 and CDR2: SQVTM and ANQGSEA. The CDR3 DNA is TGCAGCGGTATTGGGGTTAGCGGCTACACCTTC. This codes for CSGIGVSGYTF.